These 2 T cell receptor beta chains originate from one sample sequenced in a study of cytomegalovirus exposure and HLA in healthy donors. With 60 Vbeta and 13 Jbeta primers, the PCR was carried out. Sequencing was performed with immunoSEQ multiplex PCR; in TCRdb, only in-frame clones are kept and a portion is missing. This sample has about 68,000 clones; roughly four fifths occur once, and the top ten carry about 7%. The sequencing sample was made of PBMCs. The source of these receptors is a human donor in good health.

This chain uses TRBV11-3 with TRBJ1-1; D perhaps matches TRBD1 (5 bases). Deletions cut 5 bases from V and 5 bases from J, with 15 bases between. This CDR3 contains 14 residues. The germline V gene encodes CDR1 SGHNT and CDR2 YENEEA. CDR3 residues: CASSPGTGRTEAFF. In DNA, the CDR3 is TGTGCCAGCAGCCCGGGTACAGGTCGGACTGAAGCTTTCTTT.

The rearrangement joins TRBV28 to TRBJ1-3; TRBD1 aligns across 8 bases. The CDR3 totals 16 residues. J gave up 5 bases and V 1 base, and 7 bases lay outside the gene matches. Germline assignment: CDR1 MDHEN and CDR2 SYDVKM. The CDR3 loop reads CASSLSGTGHRNTIYF. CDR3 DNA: TGTGCCAGCAGTTTATCCGGGACAGGACATAGAAACACCATATATTTT.